This TCR beta chain was documented in a study of blood T cell repertoires in COVID-19. Study-level information: Some COVID-19 samples were acute and others convalescent; all came from the United States, Italy and Spain. The analysed material was cDNA or gDNA that came from T cells, B-cell-depleted T cells, or PBMCs.

Seattle patients were enrolled while actively infected and followed longitudinally. Per the authors' pipeline: Nucleated cell number was recorded as an estimate derived from reference gene primer amplification. This table comes from immunoSEQ multiplex PCR, and its TCRdb copy is limited to in-frame clones, with some not included. V, J and clone size reflect that table, while D and trimming were determined from the DNA. The sample comprises over 100,000 clones, approximately 90% of which are singletons, and 4.3% rests with the top ten. CDR1 SGHDT and CDR2 YYEEEE come from the germline V gene. V shed 1 base and J shed 1 base, with 13 bases lying between them. CDR3 length equals 16 residues.

The clonotype originates from a man aged 60 to 75 with COVID-19, enrolled during active disease. Sequenced sample: peripheral blood. The V call is TRBV5-6, the J call TRBJ2-3; TRBD1 is a possible D gene (6 bases). CDR3 bases: TGTGCCAGCAGCTTGCCGCGGACAGAGCGCACAGATACGCAGTATTTT. The encoded protein is CASSLPRTERTDTQYF.